This T cell receptor (beta chain) stems from a study of blood T cells in healthy people across ages. The CDR3 has 15 amino acids. Trimming removed 3 bases from V and 2 bases from J, with 15 bases in between. Looked up from germline, CDR1 is DFQATT and CDR2 is SNEGSKA (reference sequence). Points from the study as a whole: It was not known whether donors were CMV positive (a possible confounder of expanded clonotype changes). Greater diversity and more naive CD4+ cells were seen in long-lived donors than in aged donors.

Each donor supplied 8 to 10 milliliters of peripheral blood. The authors ran a second PCR of about 7 to 12 cycles using a sample-barcoded 5' primer and a J-beta primer mix. TCRdb re-analysed the 5' RACE reads in MiXCR, keeping a single row per CDR3 protein. The sample comprises fewer than 2,000,000 distinct CDR3 sequences, 30% to 40% of which are singletons, and about 23% rests with the top ten. Remarks on this clonotype: Its antigen is as yet unknown.

Sequenced: blood. V usage is TRBV20-1 and J usage is TRBJ2-3; possibly TRBD2 for D (6 bases). This sequence was found in a human donor in good health. In DNA, the CDR3 is TGCAGTGCTAGGGAACTAGCAGCCGTCACAGATACGCAGTATTTT. This gives the protein CSARELAAVTDTQYF.